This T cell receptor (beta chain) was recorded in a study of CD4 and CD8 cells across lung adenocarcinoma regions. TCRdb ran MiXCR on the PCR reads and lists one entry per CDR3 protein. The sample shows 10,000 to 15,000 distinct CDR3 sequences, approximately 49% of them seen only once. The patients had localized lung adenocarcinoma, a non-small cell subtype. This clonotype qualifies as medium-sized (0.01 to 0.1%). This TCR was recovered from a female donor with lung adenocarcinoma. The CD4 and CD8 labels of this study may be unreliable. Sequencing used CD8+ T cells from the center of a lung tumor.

CDR3 in amino acids: CASSYSPGRSNYGYTF. The CDR3, as DNA: TGTGCCAGCAGTTACTCGCCCGGGCGGAGTAACTATGGCTACACCTTC. The rearrangement joins TRBV6-5 to TRBJ1-2; no firm D call. Per germline, CDR1 MNHEY and CDR2 SVGAGI. V lost 0 bases to trimming and J lost 1 base, with 12 bases between them. The CDR3 is 16 amino acids.